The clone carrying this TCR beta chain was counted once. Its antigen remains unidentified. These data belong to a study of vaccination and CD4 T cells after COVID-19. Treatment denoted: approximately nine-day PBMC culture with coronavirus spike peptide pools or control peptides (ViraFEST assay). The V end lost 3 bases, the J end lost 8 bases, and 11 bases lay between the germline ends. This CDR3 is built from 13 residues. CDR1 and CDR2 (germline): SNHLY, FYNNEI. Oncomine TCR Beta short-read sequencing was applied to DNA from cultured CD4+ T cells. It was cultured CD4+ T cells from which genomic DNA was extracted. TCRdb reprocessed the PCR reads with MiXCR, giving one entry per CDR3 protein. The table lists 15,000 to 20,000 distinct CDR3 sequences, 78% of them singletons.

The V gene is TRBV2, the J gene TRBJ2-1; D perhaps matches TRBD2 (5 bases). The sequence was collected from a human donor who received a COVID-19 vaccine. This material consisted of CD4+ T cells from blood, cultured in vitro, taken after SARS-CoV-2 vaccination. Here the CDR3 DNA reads TGTGCCAGCAGTGATAACGGAGGCTATGAGCAGTTCTTC. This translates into CASSDNGGYEQFF. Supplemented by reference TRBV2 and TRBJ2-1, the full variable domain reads EPEVTQTPSHQVTQMGQEVILRCVPISNHLYFYWYRQILGQKVEFLVSFYNNEISEKSEIFDDQFSVERPDGSNFTLKIRSTKLEDSAMYFCASSDNGGYEQFFGPGTRLTVL.